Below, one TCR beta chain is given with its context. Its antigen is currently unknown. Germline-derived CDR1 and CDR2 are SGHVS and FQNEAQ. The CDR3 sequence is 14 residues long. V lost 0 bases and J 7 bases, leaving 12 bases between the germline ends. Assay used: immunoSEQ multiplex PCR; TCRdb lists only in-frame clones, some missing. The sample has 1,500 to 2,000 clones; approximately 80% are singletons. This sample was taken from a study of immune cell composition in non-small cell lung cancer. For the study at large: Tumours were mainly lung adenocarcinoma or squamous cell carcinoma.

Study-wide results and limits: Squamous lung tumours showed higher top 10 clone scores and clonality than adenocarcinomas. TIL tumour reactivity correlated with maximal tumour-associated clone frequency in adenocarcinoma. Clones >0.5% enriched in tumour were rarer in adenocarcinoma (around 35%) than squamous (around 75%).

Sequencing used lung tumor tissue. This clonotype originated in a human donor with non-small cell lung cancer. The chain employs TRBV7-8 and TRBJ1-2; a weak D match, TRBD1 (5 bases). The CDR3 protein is CASSLAPHTGGYTF. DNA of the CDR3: TGTGCCAGCAGCTTAGCGCCACACACAGGTGGCTACACCTTC. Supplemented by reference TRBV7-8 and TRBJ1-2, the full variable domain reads GAGVSQSPRYKVAKRGQDVALRCDPISGHVSLFWYQQALGQGPEFLTYFQNEAQLDKSGLPSDRFFAERPEGSVSTLKIQRTQQEDSAVYLCASSLAPHTGGYTFGSGTRLTVV.